The present T cell receptor beta chain was sequenced within a study of CD8 T cells in Susac syndrome (dated by TCRdb to the late 2010s). Regarding the research as a whole: Repertoire sequencing was used to test whether CD8+ T cell activation and differentiation in Susac syndrome was antigen driven. The study compared CD8+ T cell repertoire clonality among 11 to 12 healthy donors, around 14 Susac syndrome patients and some 16 multiple sclerosis patients.

As for this clonotype: Its antigen remains unidentified. No base-level quality is on record; no much larger clone is a single base apart.

Peripheral blood CD8+ and CD4+ T cells from healthy donors, Susac syndrome patients and multiple sclerosis patients were profiled using high-throughput TCR beta sequencing. Multiple sclerosis controls were treatment-naive patients with stable or active relapsing-remitting disease fulfilling revised McDonald criteria. CD8+ TEMRA cells were enriched by FACS, while bulk CD8+ and CD4+ T cells were purified by magnetic negative isolation. Blood was collected in EDTA tubes and processed within 24 hours, with PBMCs isolated through density gradient centrifugation. PBMCs destined for TCR sequencing were cryopreserved in liquid nitrogen and later thawed in a 37 °C water bath. The sorted or isolated CD4+, CD8+ and CD8+ TEMRA cells had a purity of 90% or higher. The CDR3 spans 16 residues, from the cysteine through the phenylalanine. The kept DNA is CDR3 alone, 48 bases in frame from the first base. Cut back by 3 bases and 1 base, the V and J ends lie 15 bases apart.

Summary of the overall study and its limitations: The TCR sequencing and HLA analysis was acknowledged to have included a relatively small number of individuals.

RNA was extracted using the RNeasy kit, and roughly 0.5 to 1 microgram was reverse transcribed with random hexamers. The immunoSEQ multiplex PCR assay, which covers 54 Vbeta and 13 Jbeta segments, was used to amplify TCR beta CDR3 regions. Bias from PCR amplification was corrected by using a synthetic template baseline for primer optimization and for computational correction. Processing in the source paper ran as follows. Only productive sequences were kept, with reads annotated to V, D and J genes according to IMGT and analyzed in immunoSEQ Analyzer. Clonality was calculated as one minus the Shannon entropy normalized by log2 of the number of productive unique sequences. For each patient and control, public and private clones were evaluated within the 100 most prevalent clones. Clones were defined as Susac-specific if absent from the healthy and MS cohorts, from approximately 1,100 published viral clones and from other ImmuneACCESS disease sequences. TCRdb cleaned the public reads at Q25 with fastp, built clones with MiXCR and kept in-frame beta chains. Each CDR3 protein gets just one entry, which takes the most common genes and DNA from the rows behind it. Here the V and J calls rest on TCRdb's processing, not on the authors' analysis. For this sample there are around 140,000 distinct CDR3 sequences; 75% to 90% appear just once. 0.5% to 0.65% of the sample rests with the top ten.

This clonotype was sampled from a human donor with multiple sclerosis. Material: CD8+ T cells from PBMCs. This chain joins TRBV12-3 or TRBV12-4 to TRBJ1-1, and possibly TRBD1, on 5 matching bases. The CDR3 sequence is CASSLTSGLANTEAFF. The bases are TGTGCCAGCAGTTTGACATCGGGACTTGCGAACACTGAAGCTTTCTTT.